This TCR beta chain was captured by sequencing in a study of tumor-infiltrating lymphocytes in primary liver carcinoma. Of note for this clonotype: Its antigen is not identified.

Study results and limitations: Significantly larger top-250-clone fractions were found in tumors than in blood (p = 0.039). Tumor-adjacent and tumor-blood pairs overlapped less than tumor region pairs did.

With 8 bases removed from V and 4 bases from J, the gap between germline ends came to 22 bases. The CDR3 contains 16 residues. The germline gives CDR1 SGHAT, CDR2 FQNNGV. Total RNA amounting to approximately 460 ng was the source from which TCR beta cDNA was made with a constant-region primer. For TCR beta, libraries were produced by three nested multiplex PCR rounds using slightly modified ARM-PCR. TRBV1-TRBV30 forward primers paired with a C-beta reverse primer drove the first two PCR rounds, about 10 cycles each. MiXCR was run by TCRdb on the multiplex PCR reads, yielding one entry per CDR3 protein. The table lists approximately 330,000 distinct CDR3 sequences, around 60% of them singletons. Blood RNA came from unsorted whole blood; germline DNA was also extracted. No patient had received treatment, and all had chronic HBV infection.

The source is a man aged 35 to 55 with primary liver carcinoma and hepatitis B virus infection. The gene calls are TRBV11-2 and TRBJ2-3; D might be TRBD1 or TRBD2, each matching 5 bases. The sequenced sample was peripheral blood. The DNA of the CDR3 is TGTGCCAGCGGCGTACCCCGGGACGGACACTCAGATACGCAGTATTTT. Its protein is CASGVPRDGHSDTQYF.